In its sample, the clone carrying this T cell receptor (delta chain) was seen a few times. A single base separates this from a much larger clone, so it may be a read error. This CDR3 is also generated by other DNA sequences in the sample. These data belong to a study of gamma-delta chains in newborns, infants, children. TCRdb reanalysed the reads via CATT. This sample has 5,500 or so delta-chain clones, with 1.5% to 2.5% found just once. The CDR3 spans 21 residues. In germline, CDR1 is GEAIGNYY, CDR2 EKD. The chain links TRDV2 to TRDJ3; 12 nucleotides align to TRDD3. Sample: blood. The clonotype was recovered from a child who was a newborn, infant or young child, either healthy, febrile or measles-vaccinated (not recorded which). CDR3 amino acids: CACDTVLGDTPWSWDTRQMFF. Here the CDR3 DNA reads TGTGCCTGTGACACCGTACTGGGGGATACCCCCTGGTCCTGGGACACCCGGCAGATGTTTTTC.